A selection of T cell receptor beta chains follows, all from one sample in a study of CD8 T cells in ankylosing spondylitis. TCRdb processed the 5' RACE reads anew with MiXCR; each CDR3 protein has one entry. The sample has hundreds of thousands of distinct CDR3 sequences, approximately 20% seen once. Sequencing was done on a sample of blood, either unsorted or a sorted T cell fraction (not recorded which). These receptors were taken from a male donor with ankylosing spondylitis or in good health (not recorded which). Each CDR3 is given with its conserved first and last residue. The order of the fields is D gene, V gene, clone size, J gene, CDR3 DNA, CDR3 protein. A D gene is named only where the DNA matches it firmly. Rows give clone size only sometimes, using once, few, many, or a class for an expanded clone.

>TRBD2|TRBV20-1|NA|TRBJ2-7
TGCAGTGCTAGAGAGTTAGCGGGATCAGCCTACGAGCAGTACTTC
CSARELAGSAYEQYF
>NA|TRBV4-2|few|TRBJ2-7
TGTGCCAGCAGCCAAGAGTCTAGCCACTCCTACGAGCAGTACTTC
CASSQESSHSYEQYF
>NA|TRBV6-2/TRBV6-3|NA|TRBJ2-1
TGTGCCAGCAGTTACTCTCCTGCGGGGCGCGATGAGCAGTTCTTC
CASSYSPAGRDEQFF
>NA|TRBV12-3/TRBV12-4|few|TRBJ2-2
TGTGCCACCCGTATCAAGCCGGGGGGCCCGGGCGGGGAGCTGTTTTTT
CATRIKPGGPGGELFF
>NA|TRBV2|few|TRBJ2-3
TGTGCCAGCAGTGAAGGGGTAGGGACCCCGGATACGCAGTATTTT
CASSEGVGTPDTQYF
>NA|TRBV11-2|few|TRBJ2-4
TGTGCCAGCAGCTTAGCTCCCAGGGAGGAAAACATTCAGTACTTC
CASSLAPREENIQYF
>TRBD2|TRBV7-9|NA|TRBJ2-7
TGTGCCAGCAGCGGGACTACCTTCTACGAGCAGTACTTC
CASSGTTFYEQYF
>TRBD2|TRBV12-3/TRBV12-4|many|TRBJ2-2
TGTGCCAGCAGTAGACTAGCGGGGGGCCTCACCGGGGAGCTGTTTTTT
CASSRLAGGLTGELFF
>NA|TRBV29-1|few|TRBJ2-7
TGCAGCGTTGATGGGGCGACTCCCTACGAGCAGTACTTC
CSVDGATPYEQYF
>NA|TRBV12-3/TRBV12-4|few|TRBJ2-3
TGTGCCAGCAGTTTTGATGGCCCCCGCACAGATACGCAGTATTTT
CASSFDGPRTDTQYF
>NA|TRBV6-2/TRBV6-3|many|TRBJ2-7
TGTGCCAGCAGCAACTACGAGCAGTACTTC
CASSNYEQYF
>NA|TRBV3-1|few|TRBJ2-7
TGTGCCAGCAGCCAAGCCACCCGCGGGGCCTACGAGCAGTACTTC
CASSQATRGAYEQYF
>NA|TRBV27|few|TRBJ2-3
TGTGCCAGCAGTCCGCTAAGGGTTCTAGGTTCTCTCGGAGATACGCAGTATTTT
CASSPLRVLGSLGDTQYF
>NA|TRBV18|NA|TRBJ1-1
TGTGCCAGCTCAGCAGGGGCGAGCACTGAAGCTTTCTTT
CASSAGASTEAFF
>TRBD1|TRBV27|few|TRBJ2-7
TGTGCCAGCAGTTTATTGGGACAGGGCCCCTACGAGCAGTACTTC
CASSLLGQGPYEQYF
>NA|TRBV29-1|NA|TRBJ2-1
TGCAGCGTACAGACGGAGTACAATGAGCAGTTCTTC
CSVQTEYNEQFF
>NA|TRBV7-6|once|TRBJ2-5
TGTGCCAGCAGCTTGGGCCCTCGAGTGGGGGGGCCTAGCGAGACCCAGTACTTC
CASSLGPRVGGPSETQYF
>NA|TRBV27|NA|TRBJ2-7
TGTGCCAGCAGTTTCTCGGGGCAGATCTACGAGCAGTACTTC
CASSFSGQIYEQYF
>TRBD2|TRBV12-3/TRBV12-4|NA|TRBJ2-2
TGCGCCAGCACCAGCGGGGGGGGGAACACCGGGGAGCTGTTTTTT
CASTSGGGNTGELFF
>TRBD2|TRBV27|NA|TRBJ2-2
TGTGCCAGCAGTCGGGTAGCGGGGGGGCAGGGGGAGCTGTTTTTT
CASSRVAGGQGELFF
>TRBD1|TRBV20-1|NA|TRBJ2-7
TGCAGTGCTAGAGATTCCGGACAGGTCTCCTACGAGCAGTACTTC
CSARDSGQVSYEQYF
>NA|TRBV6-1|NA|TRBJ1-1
TGTGCCAGCAGTAGCTGGACCGTTGAAGCTTTCTTT
CASSSWTVEAFF
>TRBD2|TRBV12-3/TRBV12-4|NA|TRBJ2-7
TGTGCCAGCAGGATTAGCGGGGGGTTCTACGAGCAGTACTTC
CASRISGGFYEQYF
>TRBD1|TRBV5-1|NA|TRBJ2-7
TGCGCCAGCAGCCCGGGGACAGGGCCCCGGGGGGAGCAGTACTTC
CASSPGTGPRGEQYF
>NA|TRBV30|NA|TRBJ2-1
TGTGCCTGGAGTGTGTCGGGGGCGGCCTACAATGAGCAGTTCTTC
CAWSVSGAAYNEQFF
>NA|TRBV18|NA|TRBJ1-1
TGTGCCAGCTCACCCGACATTGCTCCGTTCACTGAAGCTTTCTTT
CASSPDIAPFTEAFF
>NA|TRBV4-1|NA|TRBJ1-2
TGCGCCAGCAGCCATGGCGGAGGTAGCTATGGCTACACCTTC
CASSHGGGSYGYTF
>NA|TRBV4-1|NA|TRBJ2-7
TGCGCCAGCAGCCAAGATTCCGGGGACGAGCAGTACTTC
CASSQDSGDEQYF
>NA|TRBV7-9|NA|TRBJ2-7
TGTGCCAGCAGCTTAGCTAGGTCGAGCTCCTACGAGCAGTACTTC
CASSLARSSSYEQYF
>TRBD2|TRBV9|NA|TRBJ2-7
TGTGCCAGCAGCGGGACTAGCGGCGAGCAGTACTTC
CASSGTSGEQYF
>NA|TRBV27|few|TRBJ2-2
TGTGCCAGCAGTTTATGGGCAGGGGCTAACACCGGGGAGCTGTTTTTT
CASSLWAGANTGELFF
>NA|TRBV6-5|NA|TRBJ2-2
TGTGCCAGCAGTTACTCCCCAGGGAACACCGGGGAGCTGTTTTTT
CASSYSPGNTGELFF
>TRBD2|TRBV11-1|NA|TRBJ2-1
TGTGCCAGCAGCTTTCCAGATATAGTCCTAGCGGGGAACCTCTACAATGAGCAGTTCTTC
CASSFPDIVLAGNLYNEQFF
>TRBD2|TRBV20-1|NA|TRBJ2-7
TGCAGTGCTAGAGTCCCCGGACTAGCGGGGGTATCCTACGAGCAGTACTTC
CSARVPGLAGVSYEQYF
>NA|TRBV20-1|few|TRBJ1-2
TGCAGTGCTAGTTGGGCAGCCAACTATGGCTACACCTTC
CSASWAANYGYTF
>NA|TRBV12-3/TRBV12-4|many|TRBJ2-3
TGTGCCAGCAGGGGGGGCACAGATACGCAGTATTTT
CASRGGTDTQYF
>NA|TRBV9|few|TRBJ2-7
TGTGCCAGGGCGTTGGTCAGCTACGAGCAGTACTTC
CARALVSYEQYF
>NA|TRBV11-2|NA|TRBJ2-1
TGTGCCAGCAGCCCCGCGGTCGGTTACCTGGCCTACAATGAGCAGTTCTTC
CASSPAVGYLAYNEQFF
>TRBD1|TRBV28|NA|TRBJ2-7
TGTGCCAGCAGTTTACCGAGGGGGCGGATCAGCTCCTACGAGCAGTACTTC
CASSLPRGRISSYEQYF
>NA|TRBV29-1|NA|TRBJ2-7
TGCAGCGTCAGGGGGGGGAGCTCCTACGAGCAGTACTTC
CSVRGGSSYEQYF
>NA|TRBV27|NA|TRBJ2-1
TGTGCCAGCAGTGCCCCCCCCGCGAATGAGCAGTTCTTC
CASSAPPANEQFF
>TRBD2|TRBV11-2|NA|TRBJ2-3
TGTGCCAGCAGCTTAAGTGGGGGCGGGGGGCCAACAGATACGCAGTATTTT
CASSLSGGGGPTDTQYF
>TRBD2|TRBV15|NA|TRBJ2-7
TGTGCCACCAGCCGGGAGGGTGAGACCTACGAGCAGTACTTC
CATSREGETYEQYF